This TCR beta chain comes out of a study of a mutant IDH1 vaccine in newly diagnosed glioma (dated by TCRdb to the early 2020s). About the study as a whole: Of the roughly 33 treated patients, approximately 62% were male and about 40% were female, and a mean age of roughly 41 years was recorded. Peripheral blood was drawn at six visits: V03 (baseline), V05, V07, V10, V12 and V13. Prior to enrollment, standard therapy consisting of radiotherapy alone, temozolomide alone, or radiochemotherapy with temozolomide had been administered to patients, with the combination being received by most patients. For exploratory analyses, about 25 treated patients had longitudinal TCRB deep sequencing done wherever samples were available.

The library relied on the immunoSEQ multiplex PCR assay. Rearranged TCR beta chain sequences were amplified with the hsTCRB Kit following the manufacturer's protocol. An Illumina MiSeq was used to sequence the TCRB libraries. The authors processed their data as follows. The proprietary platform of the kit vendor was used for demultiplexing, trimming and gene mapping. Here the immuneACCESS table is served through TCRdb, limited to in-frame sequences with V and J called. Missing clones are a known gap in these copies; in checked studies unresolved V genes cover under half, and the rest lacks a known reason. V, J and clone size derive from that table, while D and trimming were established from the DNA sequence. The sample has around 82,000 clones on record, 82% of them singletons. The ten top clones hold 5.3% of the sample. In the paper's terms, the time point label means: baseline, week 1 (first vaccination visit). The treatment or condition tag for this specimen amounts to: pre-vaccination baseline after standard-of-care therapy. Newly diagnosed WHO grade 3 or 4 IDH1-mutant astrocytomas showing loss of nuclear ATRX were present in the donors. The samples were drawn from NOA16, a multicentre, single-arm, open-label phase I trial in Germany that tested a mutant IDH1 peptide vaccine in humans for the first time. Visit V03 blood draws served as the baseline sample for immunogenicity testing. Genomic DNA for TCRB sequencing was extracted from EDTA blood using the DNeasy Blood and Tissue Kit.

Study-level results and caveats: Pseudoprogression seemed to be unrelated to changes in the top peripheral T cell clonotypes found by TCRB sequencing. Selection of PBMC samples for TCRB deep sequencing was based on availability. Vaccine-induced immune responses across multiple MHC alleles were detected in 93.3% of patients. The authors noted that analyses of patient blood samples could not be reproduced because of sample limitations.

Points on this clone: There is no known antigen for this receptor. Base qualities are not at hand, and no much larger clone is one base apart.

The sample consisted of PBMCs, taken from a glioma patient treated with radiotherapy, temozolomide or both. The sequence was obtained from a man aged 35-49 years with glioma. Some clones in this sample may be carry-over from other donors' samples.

For the CDR3, the sequence is CASSIYLQLGEAFF. The sequenced DNA: TGTGCCAGTAGTATCTACCTCCAACTCGGCGAAGCTTTCTTT. The rearranged segments are TRBV19 and TRBJ1-1, with the D gene not clear enough to name. There are 14 amino acids in the CDR3, from cysteine to phenylalanine inclusive. CDR3 DNA is the only sequence kept; it has 42 bases, read in frame from the first base. CDR1 LNHDA and CDR2 SQIVND were looked up in the germline V gene (reference sequence). V is shortened by 3 bases, J by 8 bases, and the region joining them spans 16 bases.